The clone carrying this TCR beta chain was seen a few times. This sample is drawn from a study of blood T cells in healthy people across ages. RNA extraction gave at least 5.5 micrograms of total RNA per sample. Sample-barcoded 5' priming and a J-beta primer mix drove a second PCR of roughly 6 to 12 cycles. Each cDNA molecule, via a template-switch adaptor with 12 random nucleotides, was tagged. TCRdb reprocessed the 5' RACE reads with MiXCR, giving one entry per CDR3 protein. The sample has roughly 1,300,000 distinct CDR3 sequences; almost 60% are singletons. CDR3 length: 14 residues. The germline V and J ends were trimmed by 5 bases and 4 bases, with 13 bases remaining between them.

V usage is TRBV12-3 or TRBV12-4 and J usage is TRBJ2-3; unclear D gene. The receptor's source is a man younger than 35 in good health. The sample was blood. CDR3 nucleotide sequence: TGTGCCAGCAGTCATAGTGATTTGGCAGATACGCAGTATTTT. Translated: CASSHSDLADTQYF.